This TCR beta chain is from a study of PD-L1 blockade in urothelial cancer. Study at large: In the mid-2010s, patients got going on atezolizumab, taking 1,200 mg intravenously every 3 weeks.

Method: immunoSEQ multiplex PCR; TCRdb's copy keeps in-frame clones and lacks some. Of some 84,000 clones in the sample, 82% were seen once. Remarks on this clone: The identical CDR3 is also encoded by other nucleotide sequences in the sample.

The clonotype originates from a man between 65 and 85 years old with urothelial cancer. Sample: PBMCs, taken around atezolizumab (anti-PD-L1) treatment.

CDR3 loop: CASSFRRGNTEAFF. The CDR3 nucleotides are TGTGCCAGCAGCTTTAGGCGGGGGAACACTGAAGCTTTCTTT. This chain joins TRBV7-2 and TRBJ1-1; D call uncertain. This CDR3 is built from 14 residues. V lost 3 bases, J lost 1 base, and 9 bases lay in between. Germline CDR1 SGHTA, CDR2 FQGNSA. Based on the CDR3 plus reference TRBV7-2 and TRBJ1-1, the full variable domain is GAGVSQSPSNKVTEKGKDVELRCDPISGHTALYWYRQSLGQGLEFLIYFQGNSAPDKSGLPSDRFSAERTGGSVSTLTIQRTQQEDSAVYLCASSFRRGNTEAFFGQGTRLTVV.